The 3 T cell receptor beta chains given below trace back to one sample, sequenced in a study of technical replicates of blood from four donors. Method: immunoSEQ multiplex PCR; TCRdb's copy keeps in-frame clones and lacks some. The sample shows around 80,000 clones, roughly 98% of them seen only once. Specimen: T cells isolated from PBMCs. Receptors were obtained from a human donor in good health.

This chain links TRBV14 with TRBJ1-1; D gene uncertain. The CDR3 has 11 residues. Germline-derived CDR1 and CDR2 are SGHDN and FVKESK. Deletions cut 3 bases from V and 6 bases from J, with 5 bases between. Here the CDR3 DNA reads TGTGCCAGCAGCCACGGGGCTGAAGCTTTCTTT. Amino acids: CASSHGAEAFF. Complete variable domain (other parts from reference TRBV14 and TRBJ1-1): EAGVTQFPSHSVIEKGQTVTLRCDPISGHDNLYWYRRVMGKEIKFLLHFVKESKQDESGMPNNRFLAERTGGTYSTLKVQPAELEDSGVYFCASSHGAEAFFGQGTRLTVV.

The chain carries TRBV2 and TRBJ2-7; D might be TRBD2 (7 bases). This CDR3 is built from 15 residues. CDR1 is SNHLY and CDR2 is FYNNEI in the germline V gene. The germline V and J ends were trimmed by 7 bases and 4 bases, with 20 bases remaining between them. The CDR3 region is CASTPWGREKYEQYF. As DNA, the CDR3 is TGTGCCAGCACCCCCTGGGGGCGGGAGAAATACGAGCAGTACTTC.

The chain uses TRBV29-1 and TRBJ2-7, with TRBD2 as a possible D gene (5 bases). The CDR3 length is 12 residues. V was cut by 4 bases and J by 3 bases, with 10 bases left in between. The germline V gene has CDR1 SQVTM and CDR2 ANQGSEA. Here the CDR3 reads CSVADSFYEQYF. The CDR3 DNA is TGCAGCGTTGCGGACTCCTTCTACGAGCAGTACTTC.